One sample yielded the 13 T cell receptor beta chains listed below, sequenced in a study of blood T cells in healthy people across ages. Using a J-beta primer mix together with a sample-barcoded 5' primer, a second PCR was run for roughly 7 to 12 cycles. From the 5' RACE reads, TCRdb called clonotypes with MiXCR, one entry per CDR3 protein. The sample has 1.4 million or so distinct CDR3 sequences; roughly 43% are singletons. The sample consisted of blood. The receptors originated from a woman between 18 and 30 years old in good health.

This clonotype was seen only a few times. This sequence joins TRBV7-9 and TRBJ2-7, with 9 nucleotides matching TRBD2. V shed 1 base and J 7 bases; nucleotides not matched to a gene: 11. The length of the CDR3 is 16 residues. The germline V gene encodes CDR1 SEHNR and CDR2 FQNEAQ (reference sequence). The CDR3 spells CASSLEARGRGNEQYF. For the CDR3, the DNA is TGTGCCAGCAGCTTAGAGGCCCGCGGGAGGGGTAATGAGCAGTACTTC.

In this sample, this clonotype turned up once. This chain links TRBV6-5 with TRBJ2-5, with 7 bases identical to TRBD1. Germline V gene sequence: CDR1 MNHEY, CDR2 SVGAGI. The CDR3 has 14 residues. The V gene end was trimmed by 2 bases and the J gene end by 4 bases; junction bases not matched to a gene: 4. CDR3 bases: TGTGCCAGCAGTTACCGGGCAGGGGGAGAGACCCAGTACTTC. This codes for CASSYRAGGETQYF.

This clonotype was counted only a few times. The chain is built from TRBV9 and TRBJ1-2, with D possibly being TRBD1 (6 bases). Deletions cut 0 bases from V and 6 bases from J, with 18 bases between. The germline V gene encodes CDR1 SGDLS and CDR2 YYNGEE. The CDR3 totals 16 residues. In DNA form, the CDR3 reads TGTGCCAGCAGCGTAGCCCCGGACAGCAGAAGGAATGGCTACACCTTC. It yields the protein CASSVAPDSRRNGYTF.

This clonotype was seen ten or more times. V usage is TRBV29-1 and J usage is TRBJ2-1, with 9 bases lining up with TRBD2. From germline, CDR1 is SQVTM and CDR2 ANQGSEA. This CDR3 spans 16 amino acids. Trimming at V came to 5 bases and at J to 0 bases, leaving 8 bases not matched to a gene. CDR3 bases: TGCAGCGTTCCCGCAGCGGGGGGCTTCTCCTACAATGAGCAGTTCTTC. This codes for CSVPAAGGFSYNEQFF.

The J gene is TRBJ2-1, the V gene TRBV5-1; TRBD2 might be the D (5 bases). Germline V CDR1 and CDR2: SGHRS, YFSETQ. The CDR3 is 14 residues long. V was trimmed by 5 bases and J by 7 bases, leaving 16 bases between them. CDR3 region: CASRGLTGFNEQFF. DNA for the CDR3: TGCGCCAGCAGAGGTCTAACGGGGTTTAATGAGCAGTTCTTC.

This clonotype came up a few times. The chain joins TRBV7-9 to TRBJ2-1; the D is unclear. V lost 5 bases, J lost 10 bases, and 24 bases lay in between. The germline V gene has CDR1 SEHNR and CDR2 FQNEAQ (reference sequence). The CDR3 runs to 16 residues. The CDR3 DNA is TGTGCCAGCAGCAATCCCACTGCGAAGAGATTCAACGAGCAGTTCTTC. As protein: CASSNPTAKRFNEQFF.

The genes are TRBV6-5 and TRBJ2-7; D ambiguous. The CDR3 has 12 amino acids. V was shortened by 4 bases and J by 3 bases, with 7 bases between the two germline ends. Germline V gene sequence: CDR1 MNHEY, CDR2 SVGAGI. CDR3 nucleotide sequence: TGTGCCAGCAGTTCACCCCGCTACGAGCAGTACTTC. Translating it yields CASSSPRYEQYF.

This chain uses TRBV18 with TRBJ1-1, with D possibly being TRBD1 (5 bases). With 0 bases removed from V and 11 bases from J, the gap between germline ends came to 10 bases. CDR1 and CDR2 (germline): KGHSH, LQKENI. The CDR3 contains 12 residues. The CDR3 reads CASSPPPGTAFF. The DNA for the CDR3 is TGTGCCAGCTCACCACCGCCAGGGACGGCTTTCTTT.

With respect to this clonotype: One end of the junction varies from germline; a read error may be responsible. The chain uses TRBV28 and TRBJ1-3; D is undetermined. This CDR3 spans 15 amino acids. Germline loops: CDR1 MDHEN, CDR2 SYDVKM. CDR3 coding DNA: TGTGCCAGCAGTGCCTCGACGGGCTCTGGAGACACCATATATTTT. Its translation: CASSASTGSGDTIYF.

This clonotype was seen more than once but under ten times. The DNA of the CDR3 is TGCGCCAGCAGACTCAGGGGGCCCCTCACAGATACGCAGTATTTT. Protein sequence: CASRLRGPLTDTQYF. This chain joins TRBV4-1 and TRBJ2-3, with 8 positions matching TRBD1. The germline gives CDR1 MGHRA, CDR2 YSYEKL. V gave up 6 bases and J gave up 2 bases; unmatched junction bases: 7. The length of the CDR3 is 15 residues.

A few counts support this clonotype. J is TRBJ2-5 and V is TRBV4-3; TRBD2 matches 8 bases. The J call could be wrong; TRBJ2-7 is a better fit for the DNA end. Germline CDR1 and CDR2: LGHNA and YSLEER. The CDR3 spans 15 residues. The CDR3 reads CASSQEPGGAYEQYF. The CDR3, as DNA: TGCGCCAGCAGCCAAGAACCGGGGGGGGCCTACGAGCAGTACTTC.

Only a few counts were recorded for this clonotype. V usage is TRBV20-1 and J usage is TRBJ2-1; maybe TRBD2 (6 bases). The germline V gene encodes CDR1 DFQATT and CDR2 SNEGSKA (reference sequence). This CDR3 has 18 amino acids. V lost 2 bases and J 3 bases, leaving 23 bases between the germline ends. The CDR3 DNA reads as TGCAGTGCTAGATTCAACCAAGCGGGCCGTCGACTCTACAATGAGCAGTTCTTC. Translating gives CSARFNQAGRRLYNEQFF.

The chain has TRBV28 and TRBJ1-2; 7 nucleotides align to TRBD1. Unmatched junction bases numbered 12, after V lost 10 bases and J lost 7 bases. This CDR3 has 13 residues. Germline lookup yields CDR1 MDHEN and CDR2 SYDVKM. The CDR3 is CATYRDRARGYTF. As DNA, the CDR3 is TGTGCCACCTATCGAGACAGGGCCCGTGGCTACACCTTC.